The 26 T cell receptor beta chains below were found in one sample sequenced in a study of blood T cell repertoires in COVID-19. Produced via immunoSEQ multiplex PCR; TCRdb's table is partial and in-frame only. In the table there are some 180,000 clones, 79% of which are singletons. The sample consisted of peripheral blood. All receptors come from a woman in her forties with COVID-19, enrolled during active disease.

The CDR3 region is CSASEGRGTDTQYF. The CDR3, as DNA: TGCAGTGCTAGTGAAGGTCGGGGGACAGATACGCAGTATTTT. V usage is TRBV20-1 and J usage is TRBJ2-3; D might be TRBD2 (6 bases). Germline CDR1 reads DFQATT; CDR2 reads SNEGSKA (reference sequence). The CDR3 is 14 residues long. V lost 3 bases to trimming and J lost 3 bases, with 13 bases between them.

The rearrangement joins TRBV25-1 to TRBJ2-7; maybe TRBD2 (5 bases). This CDR3 is built from 12 residues. Germline V gives CDR1 MGHDK, CDR2 SYGVNS. The V end lost 10 bases, the J end lost 2 bases, and 12 bases lay between the germline ends. The CDR3 bases are TGTGCCACCACGGGGTTCACCTACGAGCAGTACTTC. It yields the protein CATTGFTYEQYF.

This clone has at least ten counts. The chain employs TRBV27 and TRBJ1-2; unclear D gene. The germline V and J ends were trimmed by 3 bases and 6 bases, with 11 bases remaining between them. There are 13 residues in the CDR3. Germline-derived CDR1 and CDR2 are MNHEY and SMNVEV (reference sequence). CDR3 region: CASSLANTDGYTF. In DNA, the CDR3 is TGTGCCAGCAGTTTGGCGAACACAGATGGCTACACCTTC.

The gene calls are TRBV5-1 and TRBJ2-7; TRBD1 might be the D (6 bases). This CDR3 has 14 residues. Trimming took off 4 bases at V and 2 bases at J, with 13 bases between the two ends. Germline V gives CDR1 SGHRS, CDR2 YFSETQ. CDR3 region: CASSLTGFPYEQYF. The CDR3 DNA is TGCGCCAGCAGCCTAACAGGGTTTCCCTACGAGCAGTACTTC.

The chain employs TRBV25-1 and TRBJ1-6; D gene uncertain. The CDR3 length is 18 residues. The V end was cut by 6 bases, the J end by 0 bases, with 18 bases between. Germline loops: CDR1 MGHDK, CDR2 SYGVNS. CDR3 DNA: TGTGCCAGCAGAGAGCAGAGGGAGCGGAGCTCCTATAATTCACCCCTCCACTTT. Protein product: CASREQRERSSYNSPLHF. Variable domain in full (rest from reference TRBV25-1 and TRBJ1-6): EADIYQTPRYLVIGTGKKITLECSQTMGHDKMYWYQQDPGMELHLIHYSYGVNSTEKGDLSSESTVSRIRTEHFPLTLESARPSHTSQYLCASREQRERSSYNSPLHFGNGTRLTVT.

This clone was seen a few times. The V gene is TRBV5-1, the J gene TRBJ2-6, with 9 bases that match TRBD1. V gave up 4 bases and J gave up 0 bases; unmatched junction bases: 5. This CDR3 is 17 amino acids long. Germline V gives CDR1 SGHRS, CDR2 YFSETQ. The CDR3, as DNA: TGCGCCAGCAGCGCACTGACAGGGGGCTCTGGGGCCAACGTCCTGACTTTC. It specifies CASSALTGGSGANVLTF.

This chain uses TRBV2 with TRBJ1-6, with a weak D call TRBD1 (6 bases). Germline assignment: CDR1 SNHLY and CDR2 FYNNEI. The CDR3 extends over 20 amino acids. Trimming left V 9 bases short and J 10 bases short, with 37 bases between. CDR3 sequence reads: CARQELSGRDLQGSKSPLHF. CDR3 DNA: TGTGCCAGGCAGGAACTGTCTGGGCGAGATCTACAGGGCTCAAAATCACCCCTCCACTTT.

This clone showed up just a few times. The V call is TRBV9, the J call TRBJ1-2; 9 bases agree with TRBD1. The CDR3 extends over 14 amino acids. Trimming removed 2 bases from V and 4 bases from J; junction bases left unmatched: 3. CDR1 and CDR2 (germline): SGDLS, YYNGEE. The chain's CDR3 is CASSVTGGPYGYTF. As DNA, the CDR3 is TGTGCCAGCAGCGTTACAGGGGGCCCCTATGGCTACACCTTC.

The genes are TRBV6-5 and TRBJ1-5, with TRBD1 identical over 7 bases. Germline V gene data show CDR1 as MNHEY and CDR2 as SVGAGI. CDR3 length equals 12 residues. The trim removed 6 bases at V and 12 bases at J, leaving 8 bases unmatched. CDR3: CASRPRGGFQHF. The CDR3 nucleotides are TGTGCCAGCAGACCCCGAGGGGGCTTCCAGCATTTT.

The genes are TRBV19 and TRBJ1-2; TRBD1 might be the D (5 bases). Trimming cost V 3 bases and J 4 bases, with 12 bases left between them. This CDR3 has 14 residues. In germline, CDR1 is LNHDA, CDR2 SQIVND (reference sequence). The CDR3: CASSIGTGPYGYTF. CDR3 sequence (DNA): TGTGCCAGTAGTATTGGTACAGGCCCCTATGGCTACACCTTC.

The J gene is TRBJ2-2, the V gene TRBV7-6; 10 bases are a match to TRBD2. V gave up 4 bases and J gave up 7 bases; unmatched junction bases: 9. CDR3 length equals 16 residues. Germline V gene lookup returns CDR1 SGHVS and CDR2 FNYEAQ. CDR3 protein: CASSSLAGKRIGELFF. CDR3 DNA: TGTGCCAGCAGCTCACTAGCGGGGAAGCGAATCGGGGAGCTGTTTTTT.

This rearrangement joins TRBV13 to TRBJ2-7, with TRBD2 as a possible D gene (6 bases). Germline V CDR1 and CDR2: PRHDT, FYEKMQ (reference sequence). The V end lost 2 bases, the J end lost 0 bases, and 11 bases lay between the germline ends. The CDR3 has 15 residues. CDR3 DNA sequence: TGTGCCAGCAGCTTACGGAGGGGAAACTCCTACGAGCAGTACTTC. Its protein product is CASSLRRGNSYEQYF.

This chain links TRBV12-3 or TRBV12-4 with TRBJ1-2, with D uncertain. The CDR3 spans 11 residues. The germline V and J ends were trimmed by 2 bases and 4 bases, with 2 bases remaining between them. The chain's CDR3 is CASSLRYGYTF. CDR3 coding DNA: TGTGCCAGCAGTTTACGCTATGGCTACACCTTC.

The chain uses TRBV7-9 and TRBJ2-7; a weak D match, TRBD1 (6 bases). The CDR3 covers 16 residues. The germline V and J ends were trimmed by 0 bases and 0 bases, with 12 bases remaining between them. Germline values: CDR1 SEHNR, CDR2 FQNEAQ (reference sequence). CDR3 DNA: TGTGCCAGCAGCTTAGCCAACAGGGCCCTCTCCTACGAGCAGTACTTC. Translation gives CASSLANRALSYEQYF.

Only a few counts were recorded for this clone. The J gene is TRBJ2-5, the V gene TRBV2; 8 bases line up with TRBD1. The J segment lost 1 base and the V segment lost 8 bases, leaving 9 bases of the junction unmatched. The CDR3 runs to 15 residues. CDR1 and CDR2 (germline): SNHLY, FYNNEI. CDR3 region: CASGDRGGVQETQYF. DNA of the CDR3: TGTGCCAGCGGCGACAGGGGTGGGGTCCAAGAGACCCAGTACTTC.

J is TRBJ2-3 and V is TRBV3-1 (or the pseudogene TRBV3-2); 7 bases agree with TRBD2. Germline CDR1 and CDR2: LGHDT and YNNKEL (reference sequence). After removal of 3 bases from V and 2 bases from J, the junction contained 14 bases not matched to a gene. The CDR3 covers 18 residues. CDR3 region: CASSHLLIKREDTDTQYF. In DNA form, the CDR3 reads TGTGCCAGCAGCCATCTCCTAATTAAGCGGGAAGACACAGATACGCAGTATTTT.

The chain couples TRBV9 to TRBJ1-2; TRBD1 might be the D (6 bases). Germline V gene lookup returns CDR1 SGDLS and CDR2 YYNGEE. The CDR3 spans 14 residues. V shed 0 bases and J shed 4 bases, with 10 bases lying between them. The CDR3 bases are TGTGCCAGCAGCGTAGTGGGGGGGGCCTATGGCTACACCTTC. This encodes CASSVVGGAYGYTF.

J is TRBJ2-1 and V is TRBV7-2; D is unclear. The CDR3 contains 16 residues. The V end was cut by 2 bases, the J end by 0 bases, with 11 bases between. The germline CDR1 and CDR2 sequences are SGHTA and FQGNSA. CDR3 sequence (DNA): TGTGCCAGCAGCTTATCTTCTGCAGGCTCCTACAATGAGCAGTTCTTC. Amino acid sequence: CASSLSSAGSYNEQFF.

The chain recombines TRBV10-3 with TRBJ1-1; maybe TRBD1 (6 bases). This CDR3 has 15 amino acids. The germline V and J ends were trimmed by 9 bases and 1 base, with 18 bases remaining between them. Germline V gene sequence: CDR1 ENHRY, CDR2 SYGVKD. The DNA of the CDR3 is TGTGCCATAGAAGCCGACACAGGGACGAACACTGAAGCTTTCTTT. Amino acids: CAIEADTGTNTEAFF.

CDR3 sequence reads: CASSQGALGTDTQYF. In DNA, the CDR3 is TGCGCCAGCAGCCAGGGGGCATTGGGCACAGATACGCAGTATTTT. The chain combines TRBV5-1 with TRBJ2-3; 8 bases map to TRBD1. This CDR3 spans 15 amino acids. Germline V gives CDR1 SGHRS, CDR2 YFSETQ. V lost 4 bases and J lost 1; bases outside the gene matches: 5.

Only one count was recorded for this clone. Other nucleotide sequences in the sample specify the same CDR3. The gene calls are TRBV30 and TRBJ2-7, with D uncertain. The CDR3 is 13 residues long. Trimming shortened V by 0 bases and J by 0 bases, and 6 bases separated the two germline ends. Germline V gene lookup returns CDR1 GTSNPN and CDR2 SVGIG (reference sequence). CDR3 sequence (DNA): TGTGCCTGGAGTGTAACAGTCTCCTACGAGCAGTACTTC. As protein: CAWSVTVSYEQYF.

The CDR3 here is CASSTRSGGAAEQYF. The CDR3 DNA reads TGTGCCAGCAGCACCCGTAGCGGGGGGGCCGCCGAGCAGTACTTC. V usage is TRBV11-2 and J usage is TRBJ2-7, with 11 positions matching TRBD2. CDR3 length equals 15 residues. J was trimmed by 6 bases and V by 5 bases; bases with no gene match: 9. Germline V gene sequence: CDR1 SGHAT, CDR2 FQNNGV. Based on the CDR3 plus reference TRBV11-2 and TRBJ2-7, the full variable domain is EAGVAQSPRYKIIEKRQSVAFWCNPISGHATLYWYQQILGQGPKLLIQFQNNGVVDDSQLPKDRFSAERLKGVDSTLKIQPAKLEDSAVYLCASSTRSGGAAEQYFGPGTRLTVT.

With respect to this clone: A read error may produce the germline difference seen at one junction end. The V gene is TRBV9, the J gene TRBJ2-5; D is ambiguous. Germline V gene sequence: CDR1 SGDLS, CDR2 YYNGEE. The CDR3 loop spans 8 amino acids. In DNA form, the CDR3 reads TGTGCCAGCAGCGTAGCTCACTTC. Translation gives CASSVAHF.

The V call is TRBV2, the J call TRBJ1-5; no clear D gene. This CDR3 has 12 residues. V lost 7 bases and J lost 7, with 11 bases in between. CDR1 is SNHLY and CDR2 is FYNNEI in the germline V gene. The CDR3 nucleotides are TGTGCCAGCAAGGAACAGTCACAGCCCCAGCATTTT. This encodes CASKEQSQPQHF.

This clone has a count of ten or more. The chain uses TRBV7-8 and TRBJ2-1; 8 nucleotides agree with TRBD2. The CDR3 loop spans 15 amino acids. The J segment lost 8 bases and the V segment lost 7 bases, leaving 13 bases of the junction unmatched. The germline gives CDR1 SGHVS, CDR2 FQNEAQ. The CDR3 region has the DNA TGTGCCAGCAATAGTCAGCGGGAGACTTTGGATGAGCAGTTCTTC. Translated: CASNSQRETLDEQFF.

This chain links TRBV2 with TRBJ1-1; unclear D gene. The CDR3 covers 13 residues. Germline CDR1 and CDR2: SNHLY and FYNNEI. The V gene lost 4 bases and the J gene lost 3 bases, with 9 bases spanning the gap. Written as DNA, the CDR3 is TGTGCCAGCAGTGGGATCGGAGACACTGAAGCTTTCTTT. Encoded protein: CASSGIGDTEAFF.